A single TCR beta chain is shown here with its context. This record comes from a study of neurological immune-mediated disorders. One entry per CDR3 protein, called by TCRdb with MiXCR from the 5' RACE reads. The data contain around 40,000 distinct CDR3 sequences, approximately 11% of them singletons. The CDR3 has 12 residues. V was shortened by 6 bases and J by 9 bases, with 12 bases between the two germline ends. The chain combines TRBV12-3 or TRBV12-4 with TRBJ2-1; the D is unclear. The source is a female donor in good health. The source material was PBMCs. The DNA for the CDR3 is TGTGCCAGCAGATATGACGGGTTTGAGCAGTTCTTC. Amino acid sequence: CASRYDGFEQFF.